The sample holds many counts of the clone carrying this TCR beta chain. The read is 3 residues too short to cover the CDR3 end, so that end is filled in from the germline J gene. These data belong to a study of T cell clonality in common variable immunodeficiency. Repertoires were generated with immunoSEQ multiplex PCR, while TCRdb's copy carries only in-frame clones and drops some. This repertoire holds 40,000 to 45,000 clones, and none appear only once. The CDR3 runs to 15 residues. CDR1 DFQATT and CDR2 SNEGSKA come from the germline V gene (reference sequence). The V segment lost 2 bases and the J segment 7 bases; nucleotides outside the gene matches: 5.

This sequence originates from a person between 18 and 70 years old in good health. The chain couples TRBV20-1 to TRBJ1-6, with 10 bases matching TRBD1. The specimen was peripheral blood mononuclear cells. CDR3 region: CSARSGQGGNSPLHF. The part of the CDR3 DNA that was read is TGCAGTGCTAGATCCGGACAGGGGGGCAATTCACCC.